Presented here are 7 T cell receptor beta chains from one specimen sequenced in a study of T cells in women clearing cervical HPV infection. Sequencing was performed with immunoSEQ multiplex PCR; in TCRdb, only in-frame clones are kept and a portion is missing. Its listing shows tens of thousands of clones. The source material was blood buffy coat. The receptors originated from a woman aged 18 to 75 with a cervical HPV16 infection that either progressed to CIN3+ or cleared (not recorded which).

Details on this clone: The CDR3 end lies 3 residues beyond the end of the read and is filled in from the germline J gene. This rearrangement joins TRBV10-3 to TRBJ2-1, with 8 nucleotides matching TRBD2. Germline V lookup: CDR1 ENHRY, CDR2 SYGVKD. This CDR3 spans 16 amino acids. With 3 bases clipped from V and 1 base from J, the junction kept 5 bases outside the gene matches. The sequenced CDR3 bases are TGTGCCATCAGTGAAAATAGCGGGATATCCTACAATGAG. Encoded protein: CAISENSGISYNE. The complete CDR3 protein is CAISENSGISYNEQFF.

Concerning this clone itself: The read falls 3 residues short of the CDR3 end, and the missing part is taken from the germline J gene. V usage is TRBV9 and J usage is TRBJ1-2, with D uncertain. This CDR3 has 13 residues. The germline V and J ends were trimmed by 5 bases and 7 bases, with 15 bases remaining between them. The germline V gene encodes CDR1 SGDLS and CDR2 YYNGEE. Partial CDR3 DNA: TGTGCCAGCAGTCCGTACGGGGAAGGTGGC. Translation: CASSPYGEGG. The entire CDR3 protein reads CASSPYGEGGYTF. Full variable domain (missing parts from reference TRBV9 and TRBJ1-2): DSGVTQTPKHLITATGQRVTLRCSPRSGDLSVYWYQQSLDQGLQFLIQYYNGEERAKGNILERFSAQQFPDLHSELNLSSLELGDSALYFCASSPYGEGGYTFGSGTRLTVV.

On this clone: The CDR3 is cut off 3 residues early in the read; its end comes from the germline J gene. The chain recombines TRBV19 with TRBJ2-1, with D perhaps TRBD1 (6 bases). The CDR3 runs to 16 residues. V was cut by 1 base and J by 2 bases, with 12 bases left in between. The V gene's germline CDR1 is LNHDA and CDR2 SQIVND (reference sequence). Partial CDR3 DNA: TGTGCCAGTAGTATAGTCGGCAGGGGCACCTACAATGAG. Translated, it gives CASSIVGRGTYNE. The entire CDR3 protein reads CASSIVGRGTYNEQFF.

To note about this clone: The read is 3 residues too short to cover the CDR3 end, so that end is filled in from the germline J gene. The chain is built from TRBV13 and TRBJ2-3; 8 bases fit TRBD1. V dropped 5 bases and J dropped 4; count of bases not matched to a gene: 8. Germline V gene lookup returns CDR1 PRHDT and CDR2 FYEKMQ (reference sequence). This CDR3 is 15 amino acids long. Incomplete CDR3 DNA: TGTGCCAGCAGCACCCGACAGGGGACCCCAGATACG. Translation: CASSTRQGTPDT. The full-length CDR3 reads as CASSTRQGTPDTQYF. Supplemented by reference TRBV13 and TRBJ2-3, the full variable domain reads AAGVIQSPRHLIKEKRETATLKCYPIPRHDTVYWYQQGPGQDPQFLISFYEKMQSDKGSIPDRFSAQQFSDYHSELNMSSLELGDSALYFCASSTRQGTPDTQYFGPGTRLTVL.

With regard to this clone: Read coverage stops 3 residues before the CDR3 terminus; the germline J gene supplies the remainder. This sequence joins TRBV2 and TRBJ1-5, with D tentatively TRBD1 (5 bases). From germline, CDR1 is SNHLY and CDR2 FYNNEI. The CDR3 consists of 14 residues. Trimming removed 4 bases from V and 5 bases from J, with 12 bases in between. The covered CDR3 bases are TGTGCCAGCAGTGCCACAGGTGTGGATCAGCCC. It codes for CASSATGVDQP. The CDR3 as a whole reads CASSATGVDQPQHF. Supplemented by reference TRBV2 and TRBJ1-5, the full variable domain reads EPEVTQTPSHQVTQMGQEVILRCVPISNHLYFYWYRQILGQKVEFLVSFYNNEISEKSEIFDDQFSVERPDGSNFTLKIRSTKLEDSAMYFCASSATGVDQPQHFGDGTRLSIL.

A remark on this clone: The read falls 3 residues short of the CDR3 end, and the missing part is taken from the germline J gene. V gene TRBV10-3 combines with J gene TRBJ2-5, with 7 nucleotides matching TRBD1. The CDR3 covers 15 residues. Germline CDR1 reads ENHRY; CDR2 reads SYGVKD. V shed 4 bases, J shed 0 bases, and the junction held 5 bases outside the gene matches. The part of the CDR3 DNA that was read is TGTGCCATCAGTGGGGGGACAGACCACCAAGAGACC. The encoded protein is CAISGGTDHQET. In full, the CDR3 reads CAISGGTDHQETQYF.

The sequenced part of the CDR3 DNA is TGTGCCAGCAGCCCCCGGATTCGAGGGGATACG. As protein: CASSPRIRGDT. The CDR3 reads in full as CASSPRIRGDTQYF. The genes are TRBV11-2 and TRBJ2-3; D possibly corresponds to TRBD2 (5 bases). The read comes to an end 3 residues before the CDR3 does, leaving the germline J gene to fill in the end. Germline CDR1 and CDR2: SGHAT and FQNNGV. The CDR3 is 14 residues long. Trimming pared 5 bases from V and 6 bases from J, leaving 15 bases between.